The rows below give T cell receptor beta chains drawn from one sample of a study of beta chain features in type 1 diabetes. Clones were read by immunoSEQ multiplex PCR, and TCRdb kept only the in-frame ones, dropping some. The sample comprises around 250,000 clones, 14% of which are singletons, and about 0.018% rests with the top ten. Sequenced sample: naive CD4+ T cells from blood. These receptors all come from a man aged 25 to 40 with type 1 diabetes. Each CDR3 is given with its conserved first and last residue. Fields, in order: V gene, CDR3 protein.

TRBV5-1,CASSLSTSGGTDTQYF
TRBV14,CASSQDGGRMNEQFF
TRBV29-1,CSVVRGRAEGTQYF
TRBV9,CASGGARTDTQYF
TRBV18,CASSPLGLALSYNEQFF
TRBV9,CASSAPGQGVKQYF
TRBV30,CAWSSRLDWDYGYTF
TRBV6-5,CASSYTGTEETQYF
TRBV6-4,CASTGGGLMNTEAFF
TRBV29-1,CSVESTGDSTDTQYF
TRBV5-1,CASSTAGTSGIGTQYF
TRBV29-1,CSVEGQGGETQYF
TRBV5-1,CASSTGQVNTGELFF
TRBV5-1,CASSIGTSGGTDTQYF
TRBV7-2,CASSLGGQTSYEQYF
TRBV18,CASSPLLAIGTDTQYF
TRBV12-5,CASGTIDTQYF